This T cell receptor beta chain originates from a study of T cells in Graves' hyperthyroidism and ophthalmopathy (dated by TCRdb to between 2018 and 2021). Concerning the study at large: Peripheral blood samples were taken at the time of initial diagnosis, prior to any treatment. To identify distinguishing TCR V-J signatures, a discovery cohort of about 100 patients was used, comprising some 45 with Graves' ophthalmopathy and 57 with stable Graves' hyperthyroidism. Prospective prediction of ophthalmopathy was tested in an independent validation cohort of about 19 hyperthyroidism patients and around 16 patients who later progressed to ophthalmopathy. The approximately 100 discovery patients were randomly divided into training and test sets at a 7:3 ratio. The study also compared thyroid tissue and blood T-cell repertoires from 6 or 7 Graves' hyperthyroidism patients. Following sampling, methimazole starting at 30 mg daily was given to hyperthyroidism patients, and high-dose intravenous methylprednisolone was given to ophthalmopathy patients. TCR Vbeta CDR3 sequencing of 140 or so peripheral blood samples (approximately 44 ophthalmopathy, roughly 72 hyperthyroidism and roughly 17 progressor patients) is reported in the paper.

A patient counted as having stable Graves' hyperthyroidism if no progression to ophthalmopathy occurred over 18 months of follow-up. The hyperthyroidism patients were between 18 and 65 years old and newly diagnosed, with a disease duration of less than 2 months. Any patient with an uncontrolled infection, another autoimmune disease, pregnancy or lactation was excluded. Clinical symptoms, serum thyroxine and TRAb, thyroid ultrasound, and orbital computed tomography formed the basis for the diagnoses. Ficoll-Paque density gradient centrifugation was used to isolate PBMCs from about 9.4 ml of fresh peripheral blood. Total RNA was extracted with Trizol reagent, and quality was checked on an Agilent 2100 Bioanalyzer. Overall study outcomes, separate from this receptor: No statistical method was used to set the sample size in advance, and investigators knew the group allocation. In validation, the model predicted progression to ophthalmopathy a median of roughly 6.1 months before onset, with about 64% sensitivity and roughly 73% specificity. Ophthalmopathy was separated from stable hyperthyroidism by a 13 V-J signature model, with approximately 90% sensitivity and approximately 84% specificity obtained in cross-validation and 80%/75% obtained in testing. Most expanded thyroid clonotypes (frequency above 0.001) were also detected in blood, suggesting blood repertoires may reflect thyroid immune responses.

This clonotype was observed a few times. What this receptor recognizes is not known. Base qualities are not provided; no much larger clone lies one nucleotide away. Amplification of TCR beta CDR3 regions was carried out from RNA transcripts. The TCR CDR3 was subjected to a first round of RT-PCR using the HTBI primer set and the Qiagen OneStep RT-PCR kit. Libraries were constructed in a second round of multiplex PCR, after which size selection and purification were carried out. Libraries were sequenced paired-end with 100 bp reads on an Illumina HiSeq2000. The study's own analysis went as follows. SOAPnuke was used to process the raw data, removing reads that contained adapters or uncalled bases, had a mean Phred below 15, or lacked an exact match to the constant primer or identifier. High-quality paired reads were merged using COPE v1.2.5, and each unique nucleotide sequence was defined as a clonotype. MiTCR v1.1 was used to align the clonotypes against IMGT TRBV, TRBD and TRBJ reference segments. The analysis was restricted to V-J combinations with a frequency above 0.0001, which together covered about 99% of the repertoires. A TCS score was defined as the ratio between F50 (clonal expansion) and ExV (chaos), using BLOSUM62-based TCRdist between CDR3 peptides within each V-J. Welch's t-statistics and random forest reduced roughly 540 V-J features to 13, which were used in a naive Bayes classifier (R e1071). TCRdb passed the public sequencing reads through fastp at Q25 and MiXCR, retaining productive beta sequences. One record per CDR3 amino acid sequence lists the most common genes and DNA. It is TCRdb's table, rather than the study itself, that gives the V and J calls and clone size. Within this sample are about 300,000 distinct CDR3 sequences, with about an eighth of them counted one time only. The biggest ten clones account for approximately 7.9% of the sample.

CDR1 KGHSH and CDR2 LQKENI were looked up in the germline V gene. V lost 3 bases and J lost 8 bases, and the count of bases not matched to a germline gene is 3. The CDR3 spans 15 residues, from the cysteine through the phenylalanine. Only CDR3 DNA remains: 45 bases, in frame from the first base. The sequenced material came from blood. The clonotype was recovered from a middle-aged woman with Graves' hyperthyroidism. The chain employs TRBV18 and TRBJ2-1; TRBD2 agrees with 14 junctional bases. The CDR3 sequence is CASSPGTSGRHEQFF. The nucleotides are TGTGCCAGCTCACCTGGGACTAGCGGGAGACATGAGCAGTTCTTC.